This TCR beta chain was sequenced in a study of blood T cells in healthy people across ages. Through a sample-barcoded 5' primer and a J-beta primer mix, a second PCR was run for 7 to 11 cycles. Every sample produced at least 2.5 million CDR3-containing paired-end reads. TCRdb independently ran MiXCR on the 5' RACE reads; one entry per CDR3 protein. In the table there are roughly 1.5 million distinct CDR3 sequences, approximately 43% of which are singletons. Trimming shortened V by 7 bases and J by 0 bases, and 16 bases separated the two germline ends. Germline lookup yields CDR1 SGDLS and CDR2 YYNGEE. This CDR3 contains 15 residues.

The receptor's source is a woman between 18 and 30 years old in good health. Sequencing input: blood. The chain joins TRBV9 to TRBJ1-2, with a possible D match to TRBD1 (5 bases). CDR3 nucleotide sequence: TGTGCCAGCGGAGGGGAGGGTCCAGCTAACTATGGCTACACCTTC. It is translated as CASGGEGPANYGYTF.